This T cell receptor (beta chain) was retrieved from a study of blood T cell repertoires in COVID-19. Across the study: Sources were T cells, B-cell-depleted T cells, or PBMCs; the material itself was cDNA or gDNA.

J was trimmed by 8 bases and V by 4 bases; bases with no gene match: 6. The CDR3 covers 13 residues. CDR1 SGHTA and CDR2 FQGNSA come from the germline V gene. Profiling relied on immunoSEQ multiplex PCR, and the TCRdb table lists in-frame clones only, not all of them. The sample has approximately 140,000 clones; approximately 84% are singletons. Recruits, aged roughly 18 to 95 years, lived in under 25 US areas. This clonotype originated in a man aged 50 or older in a cohort exposed to, infected with or recovered from COVID-19 (not recorded which). Material: PBMCs or T cells enriched from blood (not recorded which). V gene TRBV7-2 combines with J gene TRBJ1-2; TRBD1 aligns across 8 bases. The CDR3, as DNA: TGTGCCAGCAGCTCGGACAGGGTGAAAGGCTACACCTTC. Translating it yields CASSSDRVKGYTF.